The next 8 T cell receptor beta chains were all read from a single sample in a study of vaccination effects on CD4 cells after COVID-19. CD4+ T cells were isolated after roughly nine days of culture. Antigens for these TCRs are unknown. Sequenced by immunoSEQ multiplex PCR; TCRdb stores in-frame clones only, minus some. The repertoire holds 40,000 or so clones, with around 76% as singletons. The starting material was CD4+ T cells from PBMCs cultured without peptide, obtained before COVID-19 vaccination. These receptors all come from a human donor who received a COVID-19 vaccine.

The genes are TRBV5-8 and TRBJ2-1, with 7 bases matching TRBD2. The trim removed 7 bases at V and 4 bases at J, leaving 26 bases unmatched. Germline-derived CDR1 and CDR2 are SGHTS and YDEGEE. The CDR3 is made up of 20 amino acids. CDR3 in amino acids: CASPLGLAAGDLHNYNEQFF. The DNA of the CDR3 is TGTGCCAGCCCCCTAGGTTTGGCGGCGGGGGACCTACACAATTACAATGAGCAGTTCTTC.

The CDR3 DNA is TGTGCCTGGAGTGTGGTTCAGCTAGGGGGTGGCTACACCTTC. Translated: CAWSVVQLGGGYTF. The chain is built from TRBV30 and TRBJ1-2; tentatively, D is TRBD1 (6 bases). Germline V CDR1 and CDR2: GTSNPN, SVGIG (reference sequence). The CDR3 is made up of 14 amino acids. V was clipped by 0 bases and J by 7 bases, with 15 bases between them. Filled out from reference TRBV30 and TRBJ1-2, the complete variable domain reads SQTIHQWPATLVQPVGSPLSLECTVEGTSNPNLYWYRQAAGRGLQLLFYSVGIGQISSEVPQNLSASRPQDRQFILSSKKLLLSDSGFYLCAWSVVQLGGGYTFGSGTRLTVV.

The chain is built from TRBV24-1 and TRBJ2-1; weak D call: TRBD2 (7 bases). Germline CDR1 is KGHDR and CDR2 is SFDVKD. V gave up 3 bases and J gave up 10 bases, with 21 bases separating them. The CDR3 is made up of 16 amino acids. The CDR3 bases are TGTGCCACCAGTGATATAAGTGGGGGGGGCCGAGGGGAGCAGTTCTTC. It yields the protein CATSDISGGGRGEQFF.

This rearrangement joins TRBV12-5 to TRBJ2-5; tentative D call: TRBD2 (6 bases). V was shortened by 1 base and J by 4 bases, with 16 bases between the two germline ends. The CDR3 length is 16 residues. Germline V gene sequence: CDR1 LGHNT, CDR2 FRNRAP. The DNA of the CDR3 is TGTGCTAGTGGTTTGGCCCAAGGAGGGGTGGGAGAGACCCAGTACTTC. Protein product: CASGLAQGGVGETQYF.

The rearrangement uses TRBV9 and TRBJ1-2; 10 positions agree with TRBD1. The V gene's germline CDR1 is SGDLS and CDR2 YYNGEE. The CDR3 has 14 residues. V was pared by 3 bases and J by 4 bases, with 3 bases of the junction left unmatched. As DNA, the CDR3 is TGTGCCAGCAGCGGACAGGGGGCAAGCTATGGCTACACCTTC. Translated: CASSGQGASYGYTF.

The chain employs TRBV7-3 and TRBJ2-2, with 16 nucleotides matching TRBD2. The CDR3 spans 19 residues. CDR1 and CDR2 (germline): SGHTA, FQGTGA. J gave up 4 bases and V 4 bases, and 9 bases lay outside the gene matches. The CDR3 DNA follows: TGTGCCAGCAGCTCCCAGATGGGACTAGCGGGGGGGCCCACCGGGGAGCTGTTTTTT. It yields the protein CASSSQMGLAGGPTGELFF.

A note on this clone: A far larger clone differs by one base, so this is likely a read error. The rearrangement links TRBV27 to TRBJ1-5, with D possibly being TRBD1 (5 bases). The germline V gene encodes CDR1 MNHEY and CDR2 SMNVEV (reference sequence). The V gene lost 2 bases and the J gene lost 1 base, with 9 bases spanning the gap. CDR3 size: 15 residues. The CDR3 nucleotides are TGTGCCAGCAGTTTAAGGGGAGAGAGCAATCAGCCCCAGCATTTT. It encodes CASSLRGESNQPQHF.

V usage is TRBV3-1 (or the pseudogene TRBV3-2) and J usage is TRBJ2-5; no definite D call. Germline CDR1 and CDR2: LGHDT and YNNKEL (reference sequence). The CDR3 contains 13 residues. V was pared by 2 bases and J by 2 bases, with 6 bases between. The CDR3 DNA is TGTGCCAGCAGCCAACAACCGCAAGAGACCCAGTACTTC. This encodes CASSQQPQETQYF.